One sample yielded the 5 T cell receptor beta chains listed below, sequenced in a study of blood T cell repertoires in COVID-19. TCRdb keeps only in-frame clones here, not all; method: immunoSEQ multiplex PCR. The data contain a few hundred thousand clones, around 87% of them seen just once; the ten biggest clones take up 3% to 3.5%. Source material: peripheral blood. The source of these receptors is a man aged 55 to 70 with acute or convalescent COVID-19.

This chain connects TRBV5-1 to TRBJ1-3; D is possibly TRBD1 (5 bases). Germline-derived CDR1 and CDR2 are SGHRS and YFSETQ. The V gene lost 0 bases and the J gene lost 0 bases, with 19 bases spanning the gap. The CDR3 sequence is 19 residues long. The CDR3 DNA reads TGCGCCAGCAGCTTGGCGGGTATGGGGCCGCTGAGCTCTGGAAACACCATATATTTT. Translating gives CASSLAGMGPLSSGNTIYF.

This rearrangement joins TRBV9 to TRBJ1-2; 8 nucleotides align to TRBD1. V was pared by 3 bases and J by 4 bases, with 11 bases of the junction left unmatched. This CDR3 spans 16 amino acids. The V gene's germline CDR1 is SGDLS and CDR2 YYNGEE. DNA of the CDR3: TGTGCCAGCAGCGCCGCGGACAGGGCCGCCCTCTATGGCTACACCTTC. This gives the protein CASSAADRAALYGYTF. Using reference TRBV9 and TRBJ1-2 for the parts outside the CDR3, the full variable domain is DSGVTQTPKHLITATGQRVTLRCSPRSGDLSVYWYQQSLDQGLQFLIQYYNGEERAKGNILERFSAQQFPDLHSELNLSSLELGDSALYFCASSAADRAALYGYTFGSGTRLTVV.

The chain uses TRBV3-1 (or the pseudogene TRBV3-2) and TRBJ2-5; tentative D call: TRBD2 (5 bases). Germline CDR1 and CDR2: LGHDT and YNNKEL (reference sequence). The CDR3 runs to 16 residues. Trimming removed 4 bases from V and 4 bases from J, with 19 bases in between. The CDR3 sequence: CASSPVPRRGGETQYF. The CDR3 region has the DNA TGTGCCAGCAGCCCAGTGCCGCGTCGGGGTGGAGAGACCCAGTACTTC.

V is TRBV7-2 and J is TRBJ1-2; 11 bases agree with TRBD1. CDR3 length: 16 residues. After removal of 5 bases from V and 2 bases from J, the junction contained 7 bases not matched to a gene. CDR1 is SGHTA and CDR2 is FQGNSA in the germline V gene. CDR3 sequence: CASSRIRDRGNYGYTF. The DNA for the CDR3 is TGTGCCAGCAGCCGTATAAGGGACAGGGGGAACTATGGCTACACCTTC. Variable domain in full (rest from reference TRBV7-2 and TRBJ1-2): GAGVSQSPSNKVTEKGKDVELRCDPISGHTALYWYRQSLGQGLEFLIYFQGNSAPDKSGLPSDRFSAERTGGSVSTLTIQRTQQEDSAVYLCASSRIRDRGNYGYTFGSGTRLTVV.

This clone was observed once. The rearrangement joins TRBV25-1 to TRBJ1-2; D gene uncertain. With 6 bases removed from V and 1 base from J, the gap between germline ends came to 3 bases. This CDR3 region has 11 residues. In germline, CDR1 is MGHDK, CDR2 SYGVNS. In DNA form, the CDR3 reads TGTGCCAGCAGCCTTAACTATGGCTACACCTTC. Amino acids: CASSLNYGYTF.